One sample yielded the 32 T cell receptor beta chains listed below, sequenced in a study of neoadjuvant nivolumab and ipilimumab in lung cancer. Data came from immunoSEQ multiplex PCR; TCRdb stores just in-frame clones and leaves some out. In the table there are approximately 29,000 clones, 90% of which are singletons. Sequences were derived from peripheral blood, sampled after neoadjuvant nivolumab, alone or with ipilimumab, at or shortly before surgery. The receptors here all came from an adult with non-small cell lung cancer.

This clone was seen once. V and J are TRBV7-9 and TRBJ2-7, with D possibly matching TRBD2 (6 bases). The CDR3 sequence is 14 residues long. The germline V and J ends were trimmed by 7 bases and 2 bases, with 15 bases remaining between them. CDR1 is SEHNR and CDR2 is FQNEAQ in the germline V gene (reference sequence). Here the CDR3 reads CASTPGVGAYEQYF. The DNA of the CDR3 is TGTGCCAGCACCCCGGGAGTGGGGGCCTACGAGCAGTACTTC.

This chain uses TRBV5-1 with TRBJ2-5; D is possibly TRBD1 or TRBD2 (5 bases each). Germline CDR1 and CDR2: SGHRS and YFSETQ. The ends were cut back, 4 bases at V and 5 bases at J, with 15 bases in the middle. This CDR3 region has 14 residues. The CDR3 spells CASSGGRGWETQYF. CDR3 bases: TGCGCCAGCAGCGGGGGACGTGGTTGGGAGACCCAGTACTTC.

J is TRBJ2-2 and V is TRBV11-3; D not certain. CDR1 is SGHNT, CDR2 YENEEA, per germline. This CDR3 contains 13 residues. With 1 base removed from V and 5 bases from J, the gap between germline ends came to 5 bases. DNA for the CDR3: TGTGCCAGCAGCTTAGTGCGTACCGGGGAGCTGTTTTTT. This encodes CASSLVRTGELFF.

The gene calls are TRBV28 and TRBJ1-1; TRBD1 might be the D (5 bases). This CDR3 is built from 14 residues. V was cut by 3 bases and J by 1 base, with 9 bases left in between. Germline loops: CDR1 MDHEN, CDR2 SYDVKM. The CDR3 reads CASSLVRENTEAFF. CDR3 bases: TGTGCCAGCAGTTTGGTCAGGGAGAACACTGAAGCTTTCTTT.

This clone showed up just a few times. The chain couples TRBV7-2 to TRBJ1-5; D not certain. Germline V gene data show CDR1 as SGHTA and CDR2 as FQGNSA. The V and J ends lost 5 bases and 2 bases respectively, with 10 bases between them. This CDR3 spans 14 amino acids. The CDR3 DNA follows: TGTGCCAGCAGCCCAGCGTACGGCAATCAGCCCCAGCATTTT. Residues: CASSPAYGNQPQHF.

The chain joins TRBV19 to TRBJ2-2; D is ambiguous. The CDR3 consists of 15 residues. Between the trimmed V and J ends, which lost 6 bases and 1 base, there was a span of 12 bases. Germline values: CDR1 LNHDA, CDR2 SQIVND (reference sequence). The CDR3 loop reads CASRWKALNTGELFF. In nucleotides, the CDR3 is TGTGCCAGTAGGTGGAAAGCGTTGAACACCGGGGAGCTGTTTTTT.

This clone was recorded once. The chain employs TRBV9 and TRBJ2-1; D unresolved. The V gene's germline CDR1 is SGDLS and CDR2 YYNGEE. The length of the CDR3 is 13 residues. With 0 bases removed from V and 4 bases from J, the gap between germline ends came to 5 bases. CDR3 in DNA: TGTGCCAGCAGCGTAGCGACGTACAATGAGCAGTTCTTC. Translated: CASSVATYNEQFF. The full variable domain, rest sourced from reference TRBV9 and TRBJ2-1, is DSGVTQTPKHLITATGQRVTLRCSPRSGDLSVYWYQQSLDQGLQFLIQYYNGEERAKGNILERFSAQQFPDLHSELNLSSLELGDSALYFCASSVATYNEQFFGPGTRLTVL.

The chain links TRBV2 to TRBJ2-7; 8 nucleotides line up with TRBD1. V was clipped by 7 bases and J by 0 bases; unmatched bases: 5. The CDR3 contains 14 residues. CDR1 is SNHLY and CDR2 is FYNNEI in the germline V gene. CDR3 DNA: TGTGCCAGCATCAGGGACAGGAGCTCCTACGAGCAGTACTTC. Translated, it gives CASIRDRSSYEQYF.

CDR3 DNA sequence: TGCGCCAGCAGCCAAGCACTGGGGGAGACCCAGTACTTC. Its translation is CASSQALGETQYF. The genes are TRBV4-3 and TRBJ2-5; no clear D gene. CDR3 length: 13 amino acids. Looked up from germline, CDR1 is LGHNA and CDR2 is YSLEER. V lost 1 base, J lost 5 bases, and 8 bases lay in between.

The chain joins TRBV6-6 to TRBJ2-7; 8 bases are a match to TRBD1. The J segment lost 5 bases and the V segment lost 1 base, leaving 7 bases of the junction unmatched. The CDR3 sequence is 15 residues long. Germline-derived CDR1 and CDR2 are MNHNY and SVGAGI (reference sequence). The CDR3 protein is CASSYLPDRADEQYF. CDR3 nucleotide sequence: TGTGCCAGCAGTTACTTACCGGACAGGGCCGACGAGCAGTACTTC.

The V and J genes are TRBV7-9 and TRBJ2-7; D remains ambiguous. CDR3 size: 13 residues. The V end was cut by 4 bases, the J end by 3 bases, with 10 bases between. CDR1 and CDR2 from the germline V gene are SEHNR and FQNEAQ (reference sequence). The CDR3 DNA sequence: TGTGCCAGCAGCTCCGGACGCATCTACGAGCAGTACTTC. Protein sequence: CASSSGRIYEQYF.

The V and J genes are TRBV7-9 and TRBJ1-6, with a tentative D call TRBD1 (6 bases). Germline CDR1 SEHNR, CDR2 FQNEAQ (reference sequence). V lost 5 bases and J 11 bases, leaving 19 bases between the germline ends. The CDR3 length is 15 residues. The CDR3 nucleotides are TGTGCCAGCAGCCCCCTCCGGACGAGGGACACACCCCTCCACTTT. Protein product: CASSPLRTRDTPLHF. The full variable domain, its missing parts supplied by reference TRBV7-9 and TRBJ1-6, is DTGVSQNPRHKITKRGQNVTFRCDPISEHNRLYWYRQTLGQGPEFLTYFQNEAQLEKSRLLSDRFSAERPKGSFSTLEIQRTEQGDSAMYLCASSPLRTRDTPLHFGNGTRLTVT.

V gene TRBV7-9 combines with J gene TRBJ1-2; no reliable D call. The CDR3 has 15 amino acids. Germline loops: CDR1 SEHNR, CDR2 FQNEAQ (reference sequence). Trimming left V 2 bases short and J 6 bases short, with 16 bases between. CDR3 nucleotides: TGTGCCAGCAGCTTAATCAGTGGAGGGTTAAATGGCTACACCTTC. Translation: CASSLISGGLNGYTF.

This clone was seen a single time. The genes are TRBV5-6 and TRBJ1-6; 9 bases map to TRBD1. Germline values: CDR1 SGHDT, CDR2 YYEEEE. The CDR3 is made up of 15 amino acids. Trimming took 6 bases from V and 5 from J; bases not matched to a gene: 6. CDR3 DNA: TGTGCCAGCACCCTAGACAGGGGGAATAATTCACCCCTCCACTTT. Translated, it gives CASTLDRGNNSPLHF.

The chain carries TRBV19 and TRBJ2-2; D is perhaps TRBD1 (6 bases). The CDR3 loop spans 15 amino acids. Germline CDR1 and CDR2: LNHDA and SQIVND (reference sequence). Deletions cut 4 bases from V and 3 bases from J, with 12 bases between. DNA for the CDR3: TGTGCCAGTAGTAATCGGGACACCTACACCGGGGAGCTGTTTTTT. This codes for CASSNRDTYTGELFF. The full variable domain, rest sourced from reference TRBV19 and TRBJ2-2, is DGGITQSPKYLFRKEGQNVTLSCEQNLNHDAMYWYRQDPGQGLRLIYYSQIVNDFQKGDIAEGYSVSREKKESFPLTVTSAQKNPTAFYLCASSNRDTYTGELFFGEGSRLTVL.

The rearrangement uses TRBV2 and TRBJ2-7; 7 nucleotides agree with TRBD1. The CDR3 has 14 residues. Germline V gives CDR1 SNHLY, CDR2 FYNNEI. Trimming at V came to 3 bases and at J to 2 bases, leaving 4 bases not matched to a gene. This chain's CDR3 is CASSDWDSTYEQYF. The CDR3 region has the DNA TGTGCCAGCAGTGATTGGGACAGCACCTACGAGCAGTACTTC.

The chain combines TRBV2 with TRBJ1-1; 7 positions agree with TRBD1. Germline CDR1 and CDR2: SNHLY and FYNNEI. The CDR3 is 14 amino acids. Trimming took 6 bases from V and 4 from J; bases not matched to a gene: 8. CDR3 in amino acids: CASREGAQSTEAFF. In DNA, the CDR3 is TGTGCCAGCAGGGAGGGGGCGCAAAGCACTGAAGCTTTCTTT. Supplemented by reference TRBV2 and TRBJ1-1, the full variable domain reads EPEVTQTPSHQVTQMGQEVILRCVPISNHLYFYWYRQILGQKVEFLVSFYNNEISEKSEIFDDQFSVERPDGSNFTLKIRSTKLEDSAMYFCASREGAQSTEAFFGQGTRLTVV.

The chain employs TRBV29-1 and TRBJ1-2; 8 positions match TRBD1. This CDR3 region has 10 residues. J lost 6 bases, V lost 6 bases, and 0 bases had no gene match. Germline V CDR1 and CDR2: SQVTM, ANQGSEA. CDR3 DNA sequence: TGCAGCGTCAGGGGGCATGGCTACACCTTC. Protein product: CSVRGHGYTF.

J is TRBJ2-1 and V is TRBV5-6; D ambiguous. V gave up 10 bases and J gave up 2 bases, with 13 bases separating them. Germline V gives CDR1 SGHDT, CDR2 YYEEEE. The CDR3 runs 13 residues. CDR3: CAGRAYAYNEQFF. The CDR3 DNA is TGTGCCGGCCGGGCATACGCCTACAATGAGCAGTTCTTC.

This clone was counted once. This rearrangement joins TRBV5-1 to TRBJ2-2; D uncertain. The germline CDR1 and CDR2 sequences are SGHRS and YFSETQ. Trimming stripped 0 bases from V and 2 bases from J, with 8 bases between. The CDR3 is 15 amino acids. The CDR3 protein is CASSLVPGNTGELFF. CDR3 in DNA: TGCGCCAGCAGCTTGGTGCCAGGTAACACCGGGGAGCTGTTTTTT.

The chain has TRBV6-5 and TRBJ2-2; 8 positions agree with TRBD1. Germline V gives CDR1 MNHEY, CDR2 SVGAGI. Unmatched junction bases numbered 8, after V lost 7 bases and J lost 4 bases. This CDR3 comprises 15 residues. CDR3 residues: CASTTGTGFTGELFF. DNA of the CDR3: TGTGCCAGCACGACCGGGACAGGCTTCACCGGGGAGCTGTTTTTT.

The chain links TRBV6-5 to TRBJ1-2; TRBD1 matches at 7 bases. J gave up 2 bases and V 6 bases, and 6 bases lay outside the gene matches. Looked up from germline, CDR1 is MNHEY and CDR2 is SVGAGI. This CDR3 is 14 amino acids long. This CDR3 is CASSTHRGNYGYTF. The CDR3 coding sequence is TGTGCCAGCAGCACGCACAGGGGAAACTATGGCTACACCTTC.

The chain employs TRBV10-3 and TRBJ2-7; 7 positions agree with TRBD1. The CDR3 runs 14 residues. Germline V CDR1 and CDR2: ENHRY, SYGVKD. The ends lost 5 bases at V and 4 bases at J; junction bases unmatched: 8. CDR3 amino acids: CAISLQDRSYEQYF. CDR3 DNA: TGTGCCATCAGTCTGCAGGACAGGTCGTACGAGCAGTACTTC.

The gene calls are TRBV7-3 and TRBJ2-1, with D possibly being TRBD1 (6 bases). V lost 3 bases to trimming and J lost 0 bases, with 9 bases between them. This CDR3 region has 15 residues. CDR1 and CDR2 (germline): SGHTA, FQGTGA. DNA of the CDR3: TGTGCCAGCAGCTTCAGGGGCCCCTCCTACAATGAGCAGTTCTTC. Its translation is CASSFRGPSYNEQFF.

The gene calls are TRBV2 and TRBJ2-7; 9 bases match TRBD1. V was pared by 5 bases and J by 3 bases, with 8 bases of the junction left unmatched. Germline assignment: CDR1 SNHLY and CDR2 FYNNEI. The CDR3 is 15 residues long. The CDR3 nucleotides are TGTGCCAGCAGTTACTTGACAGGGGGGCACTACGAGCAGTACTTC. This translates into CASSYLTGGHYEQYF.

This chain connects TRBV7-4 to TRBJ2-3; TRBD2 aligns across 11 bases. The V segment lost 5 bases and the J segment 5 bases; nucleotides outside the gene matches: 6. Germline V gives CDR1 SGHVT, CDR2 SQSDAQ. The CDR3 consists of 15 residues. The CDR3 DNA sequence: TGTGCCAGCAGCACCTCCGGGACTAGCGGAGATACGCAGTATTTT. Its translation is CASSTSGTSGDTQYF. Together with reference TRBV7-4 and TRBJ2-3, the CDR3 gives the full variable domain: GAGVSQSPRYKVAKRGRDVALRCDSISGHVTLYWYRQTLGQGSEVLTYSQSDAQRDKSGRPSGRFSAERPERSVSTLKIQRTEQGDSAVYLCASSTSGTSGDTQYFGPGTRLTVL.

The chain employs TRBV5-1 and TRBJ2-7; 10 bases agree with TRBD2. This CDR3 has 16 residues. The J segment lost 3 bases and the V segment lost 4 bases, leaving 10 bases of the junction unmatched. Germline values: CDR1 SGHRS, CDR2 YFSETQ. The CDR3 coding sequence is TGCGCCAGCAGCACGGGGAGGTCTAGCGGGGGCTACGAGCAGTACTTC. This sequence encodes CASSTGRSSGGYEQYF.

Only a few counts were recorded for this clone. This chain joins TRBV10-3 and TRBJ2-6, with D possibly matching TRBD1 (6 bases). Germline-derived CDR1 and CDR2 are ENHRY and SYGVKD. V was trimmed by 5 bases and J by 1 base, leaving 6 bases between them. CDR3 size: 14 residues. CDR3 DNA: TGTGCCATCAGTACAGGGTCTGGGGCCAACGTCCTGACTTTC. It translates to CAISTGSGANVLTF.

The DNA for the CDR3 is TGTGCCATCAGAACAGGCGAGGGATATGGCTACACCTTC. It encodes CAIRTGEGYGYTF. The chain is built from TRBV10-3 and TRBJ1-2; D is perhaps TRBD1 (5 bases). CDR3 length equals 13 residues. V was shortened by 6 bases and J by 5 bases, with 13 bases between the two germline ends. Germline V gene sequence: CDR1 ENHRY, CDR2 SYGVKD.

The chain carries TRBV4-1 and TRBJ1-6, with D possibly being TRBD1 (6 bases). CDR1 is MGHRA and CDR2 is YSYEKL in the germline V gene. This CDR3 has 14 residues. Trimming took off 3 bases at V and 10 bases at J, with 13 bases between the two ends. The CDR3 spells CASSHLDRDSPLHF. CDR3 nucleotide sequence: TGCGCCAGCAGCCATCTGGACAGAGACTCACCCCTCCACTTT.

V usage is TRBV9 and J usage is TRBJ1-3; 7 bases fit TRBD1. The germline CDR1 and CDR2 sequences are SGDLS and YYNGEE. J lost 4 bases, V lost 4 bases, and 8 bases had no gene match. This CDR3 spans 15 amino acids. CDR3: CASSLKDRDGNTIYF. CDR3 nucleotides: TGTGCCAGCAGCTTAAAAGACAGGGACGGAAACACCATATATTTT.

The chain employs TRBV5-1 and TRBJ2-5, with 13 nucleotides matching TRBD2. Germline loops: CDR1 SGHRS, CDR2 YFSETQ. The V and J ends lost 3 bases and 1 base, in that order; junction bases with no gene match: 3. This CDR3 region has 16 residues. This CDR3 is CASSSGLAGSQETQYF. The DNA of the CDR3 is TGCGCCAGCAGCTCGGGACTAGCGGGGTCCCAAGAGACCCAGTACTTC.